These T cell receptor beta chains were read from a single sample in a study of technical replicates of blood from a few donors. TCRdb's table, derived via immunoSEQ multiplex PCR, lists solely in-frame clones and lacks some. This sample yields roughly 80,000 clones, of which 93% are seen a single time; about 0.23% belongs to the top ten. The specimen was T cells isolated from PBMCs. The source is a human donor in good health. Each CDR3 is given with its conserved first and last residue. D genes are given only for firm matches. Some rows have no size entry. The others give once, few or many, or a class for an expanded clone.

d_call j_call clone_size cdr3_length v_call cdr3_aa cdr3_nt
. TRBJ1-5 . 14 TRBV29-1 CSVPAGGAGQPQHF TGCAGCGTCCCAGCGGGAGGGGCAGGTCAGCCCCAGCATTTT
TRBD1 TRBJ2-2 once 14 TRBV19 CASSRDRGPGELFF TGTGCCAGTAGTAGGGACAGGGGGCCCGGGGAGCTGTTTTTT
. TRBJ2-3 . 13 TRBV13 CASSSRGTPFEYF TGTGCCAGCAGCTCGCGCGGGACTCCGTTTGAGTATTTT
. TRBJ2-7 once 15 TRBV18 CASSPERSSLYEQYF TGTGCCAGCTCACCAGAACGATCCTCACTCTACGAGCAGTACTTC
. TRBJ2-2 . 16 TRBV28 CASSFLMAGWDGELFF TGTGCCAGCAGTTTCCTTATGGCAGGGTGGGACGGGGAGCTGTTTTTT
. TRBJ2-1 once 15 TRBV25-1 CASSVQGAFLNEQFF TGTGCCAGCAGTGTTCAGGGCGCATTCCTCAATGAGCAGTTCTTC
. TRBJ1-1 . 16 TRBV10-1 CASSEDFRGANTEAFF TGCGCCAGCAGTGAGGATTTCAGGGGCGCGAACACTGAAGCTTTCTTT
. TRBJ1-1 . 13 TRBV5-1 CASKIPTGEEAFF TGCGCCAGCAAAATTCCGACAGGCGAAGAAGCTTTCTTT
TRBD2 TRBJ2-1 . 16 TRBV10-1 CASSESGAGGDNEQFF TGCGCCAGCAGTGAGTCAGGGGCGGGAGGAGATAATGAGCAGTTCTTC
TRBD1 TRBJ1-1 . 14 TRBV5-6 CASSRGQGGTEAFF TGTGCCAGCAGCCGCGGACAGGGGGGGACTGAAGCTTTCTTT
TRBD1 TRBJ1-5 . 16 TRBV11-2 CASSRGTAVSNQPQHF TGTGCCAGCAGCCGCGGGACAGCGGTTAGCAATCAGCCCCAGCATTTT
. TRBJ2-7 . 14 TRBV5-1 CASSLGTAIYEQYF TGCGCCAGCAGCTTGGGGACAGCAATCTACGAGCAGTACTTC
. TRBJ2-7 . 16 TRBV11-2 CASSFAVGAISYEQYF TGTGCCAGCAGCTTCGCAGTGGGGGCGATAAGCTACGAGCAGTACTTC
. TRBJ1-5 . 13 TRBV6-1 CASTGILNQPQHF TGTGCCAGCACGGGGATCCTCAATCAGCCCCAGCATTTT
. TRBJ1-4 . 15 TRBV19 CASTGEVSYHEKLFF TGTGCCAGTACCGGAGAAGTATCTTACCATGAAAAACTGTTTTTT
. TRBJ1-3 once 15 TRBV11-2 CASPGRASSGNTIYF TGTGCCAGCCCAGGCAGGGCGAGCTCTGGAAACACCATATATTTT
. TRBJ2-1 . 15 TRBV27 CASSLGPSSYNEQFF TGTGCCAGCAGTTTAGGCCCTAGCAGCTACAATGAGCAGTTCTTC
. TRBJ1-1 . 14 TRBV10-2 CASREGQVVTEAFF TGCGCCAGCAGGGAGGGACAAGTCGTCACTGAAGCTTTCTTT
TRBD1 TRBJ1-4 . 17 TRBV15 CATSTLPPGQGNEKLFF TGTGCCACCAGCACCCTTCCCCCGGGACAGGGTAATGAAAAACTGTTTTTT
TRBD1 TRBJ2-1 . 15 TRBV19 CASSIDWDRNNEQFF TGTGCCAGTAGTATAGACTGGGACAGGAACAATGAGCAGTTCTTC
. TRBJ2-7 . 14 TRBV18 CASSPRRNSYEQYF TGTGCCAGCTCACCTAGAAGAAACTCCTACGAGCAGTACTTC
. TRBJ2-7 once 15 TRBV27 CASSLFGTVTYEQYF TGTGCCAGCAGTTTATTCGGGACTGTTACCTACGAGCAGTACTTC
TRBD1 TRBJ1-1 . 13 TRBV10-1 CASSKGQWAEAFF TGCGCCAGCAGTAAGGGACAGTGGGCAGAAGCTTTCTTT
TRBD1 TRBJ1-1 . 15 TRBV5-1 CASSGGQGANTEAFF TGCGCCAGCAGCGGGGGACAGGGGGCGAACACTGAAGCTTTCTTT
TRBD2 TRBJ2-3 . 17 TRBV7-8 CASSLVPLAGVADTQYF TGTGCCAGCAGCTTAGTCCCTCTAGCGGGAGTTGCAGATACGCAGTATTTT
TRBD1 TRBJ2-7 . 15 TRBV29-1 CSALRTGSFSYEQYF TGCAGCGCCCTGCGGACAGGGAGTTTTAGCTACGAGCAGTACTTC
. TRBJ2-2 once 16 TRBV19 CASSIETYGRVGELFF TGTGCCAGTAGTATAGAAACGTACGGGCGGGTCGGGGAGCTGTTTTTT
. TRBJ2-1 . 15 TRBV21-1 CASSSGQGGYNEQFF TGTGCCAGCAGCTCCGGACAGGGGGGATACAATGAGCAGTTCTTC
TRBD1 TRBJ2-2 . 13 TRBV30 CAWSHRGTGELFF TGTGCCTGGAGCCACAGGGGGACTGGGGAGCTGTTTTTT
TRBD1 TRBJ1-2 . 16 TRBV15 CATSTFTGGGDLGYTF TGTGCCACCAGCACCTTCACAGGGGGCGGAGATCTCGGCTACACCTTC
TRBD1 TRBJ1-2 . 15 TRBV7-2 CASSLLQGAHYGYTF TGTGCCAGCAGCTTATTACAGGGGGCACACTATGGCTACACCTTC
. TRBJ1-4 . 13 TRBV7-9 CASSLGARPLENF TGTGCCAGCAGCTTAGGCGCGCGGCCTCTCGAAAATTTT
TRBD2 TRBJ2-3 . 13 TRBV6-1 CASSELAGYTQYF TGTGCCAGCAGTGAACTAGCGGGGTATACGCAGTATTTT
TRBD1 TRBJ1-3 . 20 TRBV10-3 CAISEPWGQGNAYSGNTIYF TGTGCCATCAGTGAGCCTTGGGGACAGGGGAATGCCTACTCTGGAAACACCATATATTTT
TRBD2 TRBJ2-7 . 20 TRBV7-8 CASSFNPNPTSGSSSYEQYF TGTGCCAGCAGCTTTAACCCAAACCCGACTAGCGGATCAAGCTCCTACGAGCAGTACTTC
. TRBJ2-5 . 15 TRBV5-1 CASTETQVEGETQYF TGCGCCAGCACTGAGACCCAAGTTGAGGGAGAGACCCAGTACTTC
. TRBJ2-2 . 14 TRBV5-4 CASSPTGNTGELFF TGTGCCAGCAGCCCGACAGGGAACACCGGGGAGCTGTTTTTT
. TRBJ2-6 . 17 TRBV18 CASSPGTPASGANVLTF TGTGCCAGCTCACCCGGGACACCTGCTTCTGGGGCCAACGTCCTGACTTTC
TRBD1 TRBJ1-1 . 15 TRBV7-6 CASSSGQGMNTEAFF TGTGCCAGCAGCTCGGGACAGGGTATGAACACTGAAGCTTTCTTT
TRBD2 TRBJ2-1 . 17 TRBV7-8 CASSNRTSGVIGNEQFF TGTGCCAGCAGCAACCGGACTAGCGGGGTTATCGGGAATGAGCAGTTCTTC
. TRBJ1-1 . 14 TRBV5-1 CASSPDRGGTEAFF TGCGCCAGCAGCCCCGACAGAGGTGGGACTGAAGCTTTCTTT
. TRBJ2-2 . 14 TRBV6-1 CASRTVSNTGELFF TGTGCCAGCCGGACAGTCTCGAACACCGGGGAGCTGTTTTTT
TRBD1 TRBJ2-2 once 17 TRBV27 CASGETGVHFSTGELFF TGTGCCAGCGGAGAGACAGGGGTGCATTTTAGTACCGGGGAGCTGTTTTTT
. TRBJ2-7 . 13 TRBV19 CASSIVLEAEQYF TGTGCCAGTAGTATAGTGCTTGAAGCAGAGCAGTACTTC
TRBD1 TRBJ2-1 . 16 TRBV4-1 CASSLGDRVLDNEQFF TGCGCCAGCAGCCTCGGAGACAGGGTCCTGGACAATGAGCAGTTCTTC
. TRBJ1-2 . 16 TRBV4-2 CASSQDYRERGYGYTF TGTGCCAGCAGCCAAGACTACAGGGAGCGGGGCTATGGCTACACCTTC
. TRBJ1-5 . 14 TRBV6-5 CASSYSYSNQPQHF TGTGCCAGCAGTTACTCGTATAGCAATCAGCCCCAGCATTTT
TRBD1 TRBJ1-2 . 13 TRBV29-1 CSVGGQQFYGYTF TGCAGCGTGGGGGGACAGCAGTTCTATGGCTACACCTTC
. TRBJ2-6 . 17 TRBV2 CASRRALETSGANVLTF TGTGCCAGCAGGAGGGCACTTGAAACCTCTGGGGCCAACGTCCTGACTTTC
TRBD1 TRBJ1-1 . 16 TRBV6-5 CASSYSGGRVHTEAFF TGTGCCAGCAGTTACTCAGGGGGCCGGGTTCATACTGAAGCTTTCTTT
. TRBJ2-7 . 14 TRBV4-1 CASSRGSGSYEQYF TGCGCCAGCAGCCGCGGGTCGGGTTCCTACGAGCAGTACTTC
TRBD1 TRBJ2-1 . 14 TRBV5-4 CASSLGGRDNEQFF TGTGCCAGCAGCTTAGGGGGCAGGGACAATGAGCAGTTCTTC
. TRBJ2-1 . 14 TRBV30 CAWSAFPTGTEQFF TGTGCCTGGAGTGCATTCCCCACAGGGACTGAGCAGTTCTTC
. TRBJ2-5 . 13 TRBV28 CASSRDYQETQYF TGTGCCAGCAGCCGGGACTACCAAGAGACCCAGTACTTC
TRBD2 TRBJ2-1 . 16 TRBV5-1 CASSLARTSGSNEQFF TGCGCCAGCAGCTTGGCCAGGACTAGCGGGAGCAACGAGCAGTTCTTC
. TRBJ2-6 . 15 TRBV19 CASSIPVSGANVLTF TGTGCCAGTAGTATACCTGTCTCTGGGGCCAACGTCCTGACTTTC
TRBD1 TRBJ1-6 . 15 TRBV7-2 CASSPSPTGDSPLHF TGTGCCAGCAGCCCCTCCCCCACAGGGGATTCACCCCTCCACTTT
. TRBJ2-1 . 14 TRBV18 CASSPRAAYNEQFF TGTGCCAGCTCACCACGGGCAGCATACAATGAGCAGTTCTTC
TRBD1 TRBJ2-5 . 16 TRBV29-1 CSVFEGSGGWKETQYF TGCAGCGTTTTTGAGGGCTCAGGGGGCTGGAAAGAGACCCAGTACTTC
TRBD1 TRBJ2-2 . 15 TRBV28 CASSTGQTNTGELFF TGTGCCAGCAGTACGGGACAGACGAACACCGGGGAGCTGTTTTTT